The text below deals with one T cell receptor beta chain. This record comes from a study of T cell changes during pregnancy in multiple sclerosis. CDR1 is SEHNR and CDR2 is FQNEAQ in the germline V gene (reference sequence). The length of the CDR3 is 15 residues. V shed 1 base, J shed 5 bases, and the junction held 6 bases outside the gene matches. The repertoire was sequenced with immunoSEQ multiplex PCR; TCRdb's copy has only in-frame clones and lacks some. The sample has 15,000 or so clones; almost 85% are singletons. The chain couples TRBV7-9 to TRBJ1-1; 8 positions match TRBD1. This sample comprised CD8+ T cells from peripheral blood mononuclear cells, obtained in the third trimester of pregnancy. This clonotype was sampled from a female donor in good health, enrolled as a control in a pregnancy study. The CDR3: CASSLVQGDRTEAFF. The CDR3, as DNA: TGTGCCAGCAGCTTAGTACAGGGGGATCGGACTGAAGCTTTCTTT.